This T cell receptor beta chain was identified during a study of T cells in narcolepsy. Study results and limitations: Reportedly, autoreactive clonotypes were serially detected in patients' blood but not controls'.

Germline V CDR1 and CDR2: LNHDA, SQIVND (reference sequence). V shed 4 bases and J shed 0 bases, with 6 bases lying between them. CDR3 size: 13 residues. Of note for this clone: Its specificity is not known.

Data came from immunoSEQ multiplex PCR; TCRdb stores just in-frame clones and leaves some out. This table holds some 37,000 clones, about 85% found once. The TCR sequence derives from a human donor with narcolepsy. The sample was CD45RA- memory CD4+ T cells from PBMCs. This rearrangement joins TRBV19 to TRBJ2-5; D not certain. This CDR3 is CASSRGYQETQYF. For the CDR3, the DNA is TGTGCCAGTAGTAGGGGATACCAAGAGACCCAGTACTTC.